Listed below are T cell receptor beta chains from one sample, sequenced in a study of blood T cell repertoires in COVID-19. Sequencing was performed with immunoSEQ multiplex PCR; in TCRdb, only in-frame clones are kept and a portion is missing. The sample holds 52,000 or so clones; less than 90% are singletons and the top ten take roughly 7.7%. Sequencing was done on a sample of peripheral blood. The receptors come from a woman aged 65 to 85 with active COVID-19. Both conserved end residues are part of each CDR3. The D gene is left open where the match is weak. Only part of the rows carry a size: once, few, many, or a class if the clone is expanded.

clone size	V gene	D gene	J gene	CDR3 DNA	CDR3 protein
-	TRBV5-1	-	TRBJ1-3	TGCGCCAGCAGCTTGGGTACCGGGTCTGGAAACACCATATATTTT	CASSLGTGSGNTIYF
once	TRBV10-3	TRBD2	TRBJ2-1	TGTGCCATCAGTGAGTCCGTGGGGCCTAGCGGGAGTGAGCAGTTCTTC	CAISESVGPSGSEQFF
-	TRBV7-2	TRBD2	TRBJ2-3	TGTGCCAGCAGCTCCAGCTGGCTAGCGGGTGAAGCGCAGTATTTT	CASSSSWLAGEAQYF
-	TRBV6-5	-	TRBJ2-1	TGTGCCAGCCGACAAGGTATCTCCTACAATGAGCAGTTCTTC	CASRQGISYNEQFF
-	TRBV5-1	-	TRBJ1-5	TGCGCCAGCAGCCCACAGGATTCTGATAGCAATCAGCCCCAGCATTTT	CASSPQDSDSNQPQHF
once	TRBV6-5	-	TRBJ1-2	TGTGCCAGCAGTAAGATTCCGGGACTGCTTGATGGCTACACCTTC	CASSKIPGLLDGYTF
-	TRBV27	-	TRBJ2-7	TGTGCCAGCAGTTTACACGGGTTCTCCTACGAGCAGTACTTC	CASSLHGFSYEQYF
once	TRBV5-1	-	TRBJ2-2	TGCGCCAGCAGCATGCTCGATAGCGGCCCGAGCACCGGGGAGCTGTTTTTT	CASSMLDSGPSTGELFF
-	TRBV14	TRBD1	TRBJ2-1	TGTGCCAGCAGCCCAAGAGTGGGGACAGAAGACTACAATGAGCAGTTCTTC	CASSPRVGTEDYNEQFF
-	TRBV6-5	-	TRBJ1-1	TGTGCCAGCAGCCCCGTGCGGGGTATCACTGAAGCTTTCTTT	CASSPVRGITEAFF
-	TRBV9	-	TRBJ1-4	TGTGCCAGCAGCGACCGGGACATTTCAACTAATGAAAAACTGTTTTTT	CASSDRDISTNEKLFF